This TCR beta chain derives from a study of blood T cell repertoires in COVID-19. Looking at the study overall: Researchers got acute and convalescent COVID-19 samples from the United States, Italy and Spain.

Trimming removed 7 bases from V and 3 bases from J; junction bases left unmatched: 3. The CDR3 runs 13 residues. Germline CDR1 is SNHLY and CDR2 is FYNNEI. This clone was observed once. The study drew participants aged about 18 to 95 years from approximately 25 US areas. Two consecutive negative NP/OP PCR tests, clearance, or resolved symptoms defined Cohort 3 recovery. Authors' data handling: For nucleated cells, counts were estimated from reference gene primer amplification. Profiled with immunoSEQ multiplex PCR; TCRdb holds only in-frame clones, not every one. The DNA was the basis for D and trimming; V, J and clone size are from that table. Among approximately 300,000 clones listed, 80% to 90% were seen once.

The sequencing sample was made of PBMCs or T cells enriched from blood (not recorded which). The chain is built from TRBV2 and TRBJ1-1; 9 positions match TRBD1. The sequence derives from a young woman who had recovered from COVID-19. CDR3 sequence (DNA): TGTGCCAGCATGGGACAGGGACACACTGAAGCTTTCTTT. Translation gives CASMGQGHTEAFF.